This T cell receptor (beta chain) was sequenced during a study of graft-versus-host responses after intestinal transplantation (dated by TCRdb to the early 2020s). Study-wide context: The transplants that recipients got were multivisceral, liver-intestinal, or isolated intestinal. Alloreactive clones were identified by sequencing pre-transplant mixed lymphocyte reaction products and comparing them with unstimulated pre-transplant donor and recipient T cells. A peak of at least 4% donor T cells among recipient peripheral blood mononuclear cells was the definition used for donor T cell macrochimerism. Of the roughly 25 intestinal transplant recipients enrolled in the cohort, one of whom was a retransplant, 3 patients without pretransplant specimens were excluded. After intestinal transplantation, graft-versus-host and host-versus-graft alloreactive T cell clones were followed in the graft, circulation and bone marrow using bulk TCR-beta CDR3 sequencing. All recipients received anti-thymocyte globulin induction followed by maintenance tacrolimus and steroids for two to four years. Samples from three later patients were sequenced in-house on an Illumina MiSeq with MiXCR processing rather than by the commercial service. Points the paper makes about the study in general: In the allografts of patients with donor T cell macrochimerism, GvH to HvG T cell clonal ratios were high. GvH clones turned up in recipient bone marrow, with some appearing earlier in ileal mucosa or blood, a pattern consistent with an intestinal mucosal origin. The relatively low number and heterogeneity of intestinal transplant patients limited the conclusions. Peak levels of circulating GvH clones were associated with declines in HvG clones early after transplant.

Including the terminal cysteine and phenylalanine, the CDR3 comprises 16 residues. Only the CDR3 DNA stays, 48 bases, in frame from base 1. Germline trimming: 3 bases from V, 7 bases from J; junction bases outside gene matches: 10. According to the germline V gene (reference sequence), CDR1 reads LNHDA and CDR2 reads SQIVND. As to this clone: The antigen it recognizes is unknown. Per-nucleotide qualities are absent, and no much larger clonotype sits a single base away.

The meaning of the sample's time point label: cells obtained before transplantation from donor or recipient. CD3+CD4+ and CD3+CD8+ populations were FACS-sorted from unstimulated pre-transplant donor and recipient cells taken from spleen or lymph nodes. Library preparation employed the immunoSEQ multiplex PCR assay. For most patients, genomic DNA was isolated with the Qiagen DNeasy Blood and Tissue Kit and sent frozen to Adaptive Biotechnologies for TCR sequencing. For most patients, genomic DNA was subjected to high-throughput TCR-beta CDR3 sequencing by Adaptive Biotechnologies. The original pipeline was this. Adaptive's ImmunoSEQ software was the source of the TCR sequencing data for 15 to 20 patients, while a few other patients were processed with MiXCR and VDJtools. CD4 versus CD8 sorting errors were corrected by removing sequences found in both subsets at a frequency ratio below 5:1. CDR3 nucleotide sequences shared between donor and recipient were removed because their origin could not be assigned. Alloreactive clones required at least 2-fold expansion over unstimulated cells and minimum CFSE-low frequency of 0.002% (template counts) or 0.001% (read counts). A clone was considered mappable if detected in the sequenced pre-transplant spleen, lymph node, or MLR CFSE-low populations of the donor or recipient. Cumulative frequency of alloreactive clones was calculated as a percentage of all sequences weighted by copy number. TCRdb provides this immuneACCESS table in a form limited to in-frame rearrangements. Some clones are lacking; in checked studies, under half of them reflect an unresolved V gene, and why the rest are absent is not known. That table furnishes V, J and clone size, whereas the DNA furnished D and trimming. The sample includes over 80,000 clones, with about nine tenths observed a single time. The ten biggest clones cover roughly 0.17% of the sample.

The V gene is TRBV19 and the J gene is TRBJ2-1, with 9 middle bases fitting TRBD2. The TCR comes from a human donor who was the organ donor for an intestinal transplant. This specimen consisted of unstimulated CD4+ T cells sorted from spleen or lymph node cells, obtained before transplant. The nucleotides read TGTGCCAGTAGTATCCTGCGGGGGGGCCGTAGGAATGAGCAGTTCTTC. Its protein is CASSILRGGRRNEQFF.